This T cell receptor beta chain appears in the sequencing data of a study of OX40 agonist ivuxolimab in advanced cancers. Study-level background: Given to patients was ivuxolimab, an agonistic anti-OX40 (CD134) antibody. Study outcomes and limitations: No antigen was identified for the clonally expanded peripheral T cells.

Measured with immunoSEQ multiplex PCR; TCRdb has only the in-frame clones, and not every one. Found here are approximately 20,000 clones, more than 60% of them singletons; the top ten hold about 12%. Turning to this clone: The antigen remains unidentified.

Germline V gene lookup returns CDR1 MDHEN and CDR2 SYDVKM. V was trimmed by 2 bases and J by 3 bases, leaving 16 bases between them. The CDR3 loop spans 16 amino acids. At cycle 4 day 1, cycle 7 day 1, and baseline, blood was sampled. The sequencing used CD4+ or CD8+ T cells sorted from blood, collected in a trial of the OX40 agonist ivuxolimab. This clonotype was sampled from an adult with an advanced solid tumor such as melanoma, head and neck, liver or kidney cancer. The chain couples TRBV28 to TRBJ1-2; D unclear. CDR3 loop: CASSLTLPNADYGYTF. DNA for the CDR3: TGTGCCAGCAGTTTAACGCTCCCGAACGCGGACTATGGCTACACCTTC.